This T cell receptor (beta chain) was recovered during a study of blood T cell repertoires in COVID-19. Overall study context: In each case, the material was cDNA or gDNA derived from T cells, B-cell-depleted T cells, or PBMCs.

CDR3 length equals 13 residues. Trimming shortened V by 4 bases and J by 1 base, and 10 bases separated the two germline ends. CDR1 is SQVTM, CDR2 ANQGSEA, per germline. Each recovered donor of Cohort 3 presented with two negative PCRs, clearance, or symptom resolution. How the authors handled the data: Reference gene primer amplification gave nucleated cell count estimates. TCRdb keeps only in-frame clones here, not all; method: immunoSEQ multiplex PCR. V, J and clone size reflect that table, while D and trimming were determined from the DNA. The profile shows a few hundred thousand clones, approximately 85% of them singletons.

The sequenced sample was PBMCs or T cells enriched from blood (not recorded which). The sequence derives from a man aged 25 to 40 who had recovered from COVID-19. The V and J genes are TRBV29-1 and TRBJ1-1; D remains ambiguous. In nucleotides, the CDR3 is TGCAGCGTTGTACCGGGAGGGAACACTGAAGCTTTCTTT. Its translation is CSVVPGGNTEAFF. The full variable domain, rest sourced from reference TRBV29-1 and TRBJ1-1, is SAVISQKPSRDICQRGTSLTIQCQVDSQVTMMFWYRQQPGQSLTLIATANQGSEATYESGFVIDKFPISRPNLTFSTLTVSNMSPEDSSIYLCSVVPGGNTEAFFGQGTRLTVV.